A single sample gave rise to the 15 T cell receptor beta chains below, sequenced in a study of Ad26.COV2.S vaccination and SARS-CoV-2 variants (dated by TCRdb to the early 2020s). In light of the paper, this sample's treatment or condition label describes: some 20 received Ad26.COV2.S at low or high dose, single or two shots; about five received placebo; per-sample allocation not given. For vaccine and placebo recipients, repertoires were sequenced using samples collected on day 63 after the first injection. The library relied on the immunoSEQ multiplex PCR assay. TCRdb provides this immuneACCESS table in a form limited to in-frame rearrangements. Some clones are lacking; in checked studies, under half of them reflect an unresolved V gene, and why the rest are absent is not known. The sample table lists about 440,000 clones, around 88% of them with a count of one. Jointly, the top ten make up roughly 13% of the sample.

The sequenced sample was peripheral blood, obtained in a trial of Ad26.COV2.S vaccine versus placebo. The receptors derive from a person aged 18-65 years who received the Ad26.COV2.S COVID-19 vaccine or a placebo.

The chain couples TRBV7-2 to TRBJ2-1, with D uncertain. Germline CDR1 is SGHTA and CDR2 is FQGNSA. Trimming shortened V by 1 base and J by 9 bases, and 4 bases separated the two germline ends. This CDR3 has 11 residues. Written as DNA, the CDR3 is TGTGCCAGCAGCTTAGAGTTTGAGCAGTTCTTC. It codes for CASSLEFEQFF.

This chain links TRBV5-1 with TRBJ2-5; tentative D call: TRBD2 (6 bases). The CDR3 extends over 14 amino acids. Germline V gives CDR1 SGHRS, CDR2 YFSETQ. V was pared by 2 bases and J by 1 base, with 9 bases between. The CDR3 DNA reads TGCGCCAGCAGCTTCGGGGACTTCCAAGAGACCCAGTACTTC. It encodes CASSFGDFQETQYF.

The chain carries TRBV2 and TRBJ2-2, with 14 bases lining up with TRBD2. V shed 8 bases, J shed 4 bases, and the junction held 12 bases outside the gene matches. CDR3 length equals 18 residues. Germline CDR1 SNHLY, CDR2 FYNNEI. CDR3 DNA: TGTGCCAGCGTACCCACCGGGACTAGCGGGAGTCGCACCGGGGAGCTGTTTTTT. Protein sequence: CASVPTGTSGSRTGELFF.

This clone was observed once. The V call is TRBV5-8, the J call TRBJ2-3; D gene ambiguous. The ends were cut back, 3 bases at V and 7 bases at J, with 12 bases in the middle. The CDR3 extends over 13 amino acids. Germline V CDR1 and CDR2: SGHTS, YDEGEE. The CDR3 region has the DNA TGTGCCAGCAGCTCCCTGCGGATTTATACGCAGTATTTT. It yields the protein CASSSLRIYTQYF. The full variable domain, in which reference TRBV5-8 and TRBJ2-3 provide the parts outside the CDR3, is EAGVTQSPTHLIKTRGQQATLRCSPISGHTSVYWYQQALGLGLQFLLWYDEGEERNRGNFPPRFSGRQFPNYSSELNVNALELEDSALYLCASSSLRIYTQYFGPGTRLTVL.

V and J are TRBV28 and TRBJ2-1; 7 bases map to TRBD1. The CDR3 covers 14 residues. Germline V gene lookup returns CDR1 MDHEN and CDR2 SYDVKM. The ends lost 6 bases at V and 0 bases at J; junction bases unmatched: 2. The DNA for the CDR3 is TGTGCCAGCAGACAGGGGAGCTCCTACAATGAGCAGTTCTTC. Protein product: CASRQGSSYNEQFF.

The chain carries TRBV28 and TRBJ1-2, with D uncertain. With 3 bases removed from V and 8 bases from J, the gap between germline ends came to 13 bases. Germline V gives CDR1 MDHEN, CDR2 SYDVKM. The CDR3 runs to 13 residues. The CDR3 protein is CASSLRTSTGYTF. For the CDR3, the DNA is TGTGCCAGCAGTTTGCGTACAAGTACGGGCTACACCTTC.

The J gene is TRBJ1-5, the V gene TRBV7-8; TRBD1 matches at 10 bases. The germline gives CDR1 SGHVS, CDR2 FQNEAQ. V lost 0 bases, J lost 7 bases, and 12 bases stayed unmatched. The CDR3 loop spans 18 amino acids. CDR3 sequence (DNA): TGTGCCAGCAGCTTAGCCCAAAGGGGGGGACAGGGGACACAGCCCCAGCATTTT. Translating it yields CASSLAQRGGQGTQPQHF.

The chain combines TRBV5-1 with TRBJ2-3; D is unresolved. Per the germline V gene, CDR1 is SGHRS and CDR2 is YFSETQ. V lost 4 bases and J 0 bases, leaving 12 bases between the germline ends. There are 15 residues in the CDR3. The DNA of the CDR3 is TGCGCCAGCAGCACCGAAAGGGCTAGCACAGATACGCAGTATTTT. This codes for CASSTERASTDTQYF.

In nucleotides, the CDR3 is TGTGCCAGCAGCGGGACAGGTTATTCACCCCTCCACTTT. Its protein product is CASSGTGYSPLHF. The chain employs TRBV5-6 and TRBJ1-6; 8 bases align to TRBD1. The CDR3 is 13 amino acids. V dropped 4 bases and J dropped 8; count of bases not matched to a gene: 2. Per the germline V gene, CDR1 is SGHDT and CDR2 is YYEEEE.

This clone is a singleton in its sample. This rearrangement joins TRBV19 to TRBJ2-7; D is unclear. The CDR3 is made up of 14 amino acids. V shed 6 bases and J shed 0 bases, with 12 bases lying between them. Germline assignment: CDR1 LNHDA and CDR2 SQIVND (reference sequence). The DNA for the CDR3 is TGTGCCAGTAGCCGATCTGAAATCTCCTACGAGCAGTACTTC. This translates into CASSRSEISYEQYF.

J is TRBJ1-3 and V is TRBV28, with a tentative D call TRBD1 (5 bases). V was trimmed by 1 base and J by 3 bases, leaving 10 bases between them. The CDR3 has 15 residues. The germline CDR1 and CDR2 sequences are MDHEN and SYDVKM. The CDR3 region has the DNA TGTGCCAGCAGTTTATTGGGGGGGAGTGGAAACACCATATATTTT. It codes for CASSLLGGSGNTIYF.

The chain links TRBV27 to TRBJ2-7; no reliable D call. This CDR3 spans 15 amino acids. V gave up 4 bases and J gave up 3 bases, with 16 bases separating them. The germline V gene has CDR1 MNHEY and CDR2 SMNVEV (reference sequence). The CDR3 protein is CASSSLSRGGYEQYF. The CDR3 DNA reads TGTGCCAGCAGTTCCCTATCACGTGGTGGCTACGAGCAGTACTTC.

This clone was counted a few times. The V call is TRBV9, the J call TRBJ1-3; tentatively, D is TRBD1 (5 bases). Between the trimmed V and J ends, which lost 0 bases and 0 bases, there was a span of 7 bases. From germline, CDR1 is SGDLS and CDR2 YYNGEE. This CDR3 comprises 15 residues. The CDR3, as DNA: TGTGCCAGCAGCGTAGCGGGGCGCTCTGGAAACACCATATATTTT. The encoded protein is CASSVAGRSGNTIYF.

The rearrangement links TRBV6-2 or TRBV6-3 to TRBJ1-2, with D perhaps matching TRBD1 (6 bases). The V gene lost 5 bases and the J gene lost 8 bases, with 18 bases spanning the gap. Per germline, CDR1 MNHEY and CDR2 SVGEGT. This CDR3 is built from 14 residues. This CDR3 reads CASSPSGQRGGYTF. The CDR3 DNA reads TGTGCCAGCAGTCCGTCCGGACAGAGAGGGGGCTACACCTTC.

This chain links TRBV12-3 or TRBV12-4 with TRBJ2-5; perhaps D is TRBD1 or TRBD2 (5 bases each). The CDR3 runs to 13 residues. V gave up 8 bases and J gave up 3 bases, with 13 bases separating them. CDR3 residues: CASVPGTEETQYF. In nucleotides, the CDR3 is TGTGCCAGCGTACCCGGGACGGAAGAGACCCAGTACTTC.